This T cell receptor beta chain was sequenced during a study of cytomegalovirus exposure and HLA in healthy donors. The CDR3 contains 14 residues. Germline CDR1 reads SQVTM; CDR2 reads ANQGSEA. The trim removed 7 bases at V and 4 bases at J, leaving 5 bases unmatched. 60 Vbeta and 13 Jbeta primers were used in PCR. The protocol was immunoSEQ multiplex PCR, while the TCRdb copy is restricted to in-frame clones and leaves out a portion. Of more than 85,000 clones listed, approximately 69% are singletons. This chain joins TRBV29-1 and TRBJ2-1, with 12 positions matching TRBD2. The clonotype comes from a man younger than 40 in good health and CMV-seronegative. The source material was PBMCs. The CDR3 protein is CSGYGTSGYNEQFF. For the CDR3, the DNA is TGCAGCGGCTACGGGACTAGCGGGTACAATGAGCAGTTCTTC.